The clone carrying this TCR beta chain appeared many times. This specimen comes from a study of neurological immune-mediated disorders. cDNA synthesis was performed by 5'RACE with 10-nucleotide random UMIs. TCRdb passed the 5' RACE reads through MiXCR, listing each CDR3 protein once. The sample has 75,000 to 95,000 distinct CDR3 sequences, more than 15% seen once. Germline V lookup: CDR1 MGHRA, CDR2 YSYEKL. Between the trimmed V and J ends, which lost 6 bases and 2 bases, there was a span of 10 bases. The CDR3 has 13 residues. The chain carries TRBV4-1 and TRBJ2-5; TRBD1 might be the D (5 bases). The origin of this receptor is a woman aged 40 to 55 in good health. Sequenced: PBMCs. Written as DNA, the CDR3 is TGCGCCAGCAGAGGGGTGGATCAAGAGACCCAGTACTTC. Protein: CASRGVDQETQYF.